The next 9 T cell receptor beta chains were all read from a single sample in a study of identical twins. TCRdb itself ran the 5' RACE reads through MiXCR, one entry per CDR3 protein. The sample holds around 490,000 distinct CDR3 sequences; 13% to 15% are singletons and the top ten take about 0.4%. These data were likewise used in another study, on yellow fever vaccine responses in identical twins.

Sample: CD4+ T cells sorted from blood. These receptors were obtained from a woman aged 18-30 years in good health.

The J gene is TRBJ2-7, the V gene TRBV2; the D is unclear. The CDR3 has 13 residues. Trimming pared 7 bases from V and 0 bases from J, leaving 10 bases between. The germline CDR1 and CDR2 sequences are SNHLY and FYNNEI. CDR3 nucleotides: TGTGCCAGCAAAGCACCGAGCTCCTACGAGCAGTACTTC. It codes for CASKAPSSYEQYF.

This clonotype has a handful of counts. This chain uses TRBV28 with TRBJ1-4; D is uncertain. The CDR3 consists of 14 residues. CDR1 is MDHEN, CDR2 SYDVKM, per germline. V was shortened by 3 bases and J by 4 bases, with 9 bases between the two germline ends. CDR3 DNA: TGTGCCAGCAGTTTCAGCCCTAATAATGAAAAACTGTTTTTT. It encodes CASSFSPNNEKLFF.

About this clonotype: At one boundary the junction diverges from the germline segment, which might be a read error. The chain recombines TRBV4-1 with TRBJ2-1; 10 nucleotides match TRBD2. Per the germline V gene, CDR1 is MGHRA and CDR2 is YSYEKL. This CDR3 spans 13 amino acids. As DNA, the CDR3 is TGCGCCAGCAGCCAAGATCCTAGCGGGAGTTCCATCTTC. Amino acid sequence: CASSQDPSGSSIF.

Only a few counts were recorded for this clonotype. The chain couples TRBV7-3 to TRBJ2-1, with 14 bases identical to TRBD2. CDR1 is SGHTA, CDR2 FQGTGA, per germline. The CDR3 has 16 amino acids. Trimming took 2 bases from V and 7 from J; bases not matched to a gene: 4. Written as DNA, the CDR3 is TGTGCCAGCAGCTTACCCCGGACTAGCGGGAGGAATGAGCAGTTCTTC. Protein sequence: CASSLPRTSGRNEQFF.

This clonotype has just a few counts. CDR3 nucleotides: TGTGCCAGCAGCCCAGGTTTACCTTCCACCTACGAGCAGTACTTC. Translating gives CASSPGLPSTYEQYF. The chain carries TRBV5-5 and TRBJ2-7; D unclear. The CDR3 has 15 residues. Germline V CDR1 and CDR2: SGHKS, YYEKEE (reference sequence). V was pared by 4 bases and J by 2 bases, with 16 bases between.

J is TRBJ2-3 and V is TRBV20-1, with no clear D. The CDR3 runs to 13 residues. Germline V lookup: CDR1 DFQATT, CDR2 SNEGSKA (reference sequence). Trimming cost V 3 bases and J 3 bases, with 10 bases left between them. The CDR3 loop reads CSARERETDTQYF. DNA of the CDR3: TGCAGTGCTAGGGAAAGAGAAACAGATACGCAGTATTTT.

The V and J genes are TRBV29-1 and TRBJ1-2, with D unresolved. The germline CDR1 and CDR2 sequences are SQVTM and ANQGSEA. V dropped 3 bases and J dropped 4 bases, with 3 bases sitting between them. This CDR3 region has 10 residues. CDR3 DNA: TGCAGCGTTGACCCCTATGGCTACACCTTC. Protein: CSVDPYGYTF.

This clonotype appeared a few times. This rearrangement joins TRBV5-1 to TRBJ1-1, with TRBD1 matching 7 bases. CDR1 is SGHRS and CDR2 is YFSETQ in the germline V gene. The CDR3 has 15 amino acids. The junction had 7 bases not matched to a gene; V was cut back by 4 bases and J by 1 base. CDR3 DNA: TGCGCCAGCAGCCCCGGACAGGTTGGGAACACTGAAGCTTTCTTT. Protein: CASSPGQVGNTEAFF. The complete variable domain, with remaining parts taken from reference TRBV5-1 and TRBJ1-1, reads KAGVTQTPRYLIKTRGQQVTLSCSPISGHRSVSWYQQTPGQGLQFLFEYFSETQRNKGNFPGRFSGRQFSNSRSEMNVSTLELGDSALYLCASSPGQVGNTEAFFGQGTRLTVV.

V usage is TRBV20-1 and J usage is TRBJ1-2; 10 positions match TRBD1. CDR1 is DFQATT, CDR2 SNEGSKA, per germline (reference sequence). There are 16 residues in the CDR3. The junction had 9 bases not matched to a gene; V was cut back by 1 base and J by 4 bases. CDR3 loop: CSARAAGDRGGYGYTF. In nucleotides, the CDR3 is TGCAGTGCTAGAGCCGCAGGGGACAGGGGTGGCTATGGCTACACCTTC.